This T cell receptor (beta chain) was observed in a study of blood T cell repertoires in COVID-19. Background on the study: PBMCs, B-cell-depleted T cells, or T cells were the source of the cDNA or gDNA that made up the material.

This clone was picked up one time. Germline-derived CDR1 and CDR2 are MNHNS and SASEGT. CDR3 length: 14 residues. Germline trimming cut 2 bases from V and 8 bases from J; bases unmatched to any gene: 6. Sequencing used immunoSEQ multiplex PCR; TCRdb keeps in-frame clones, though not all of them. The data hold approximately 31,000 clones, with 65% to 90% observed a single time. The sequencing input was peripheral blood. The TCR comes from a woman older than 75 with active or convalescent COVID-19. The chain couples TRBV6-1 to TRBJ1-2, with 9 positions matching TRBD1. CDR3 nucleotides: TGTGCCAGCAGTGAATGGGACAGGGCATTCGGCTACACCTTC. Translation gives CASSEWDRAFGYTF.